The 2 T cell receptor beta chains given below trace back to one sample, sequenced in a study of OX40 agonist ivuxolimab in advanced cancers. This table comes from immunoSEQ multiplex PCR, and its TCRdb copy is limited to in-frame clones, with some not included. The sample includes about 51,000 clones, roughly 90% of them seen just once. The material was CD4+ or CD8+ T cells sorted from blood, obtained in a trial of the OX40 agonist ivuxolimab. The receptors stem from an adult with an advanced solid tumor such as melanoma, head and neck, liver or kidney cancer.

This sequence joins TRBV30 and TRBJ1-1; 8 bases map to TRBD1. Unmatched junction bases numbered 7, after V lost 2 bases and J lost 5 bases. The germline V gene encodes CDR1 GTSNPN and CDR2 SVGIG (reference sequence). This CDR3 has 14 amino acids. Here the CDR3 reads CAWSQGALQTEAFF. CDR3 DNA: TGTGCCTGGAGTCAGGGGGCTCTACAGACTGAAGCTTTCTTT.

J is TRBJ1-6 and V is TRBV5-1, with D perhaps matching TRBD1 (5 bases). Germline V gene data show CDR1 as SGHRS and CDR2 as YFSETQ. The CDR3 is 14 amino acids. Trimming took 0 bases from V and 12 from J, leaving 13 bases between them. CDR3 residues: CASSLGQGKGPLHF. The CDR3 nucleotides are TGCGCCAGCAGCTTGGGCCAGGGAAAGGGACCCCTCCACTTT.